Included here is one TCR beta chain sequence, with context. Its specificity is not known. Profiles of TCR beta VDJ and CDR3 were generated from a genomic DNA template. In TCRdb, the reads were re-called with MiXCR into one record per CDR3 protein. The table has 150,000 to 200,000 distinct CDR3 sequences, over 40% seen once; the top ten hold 1.8%. Looked up from germline, CDR1 is DFQATT and CDR2 is SNEGSKA (reference sequence). The CDR3 totals 11 residues. The data originate from a study of CD8+CD57+ T cells in acquired aplastic anemia. Background on the study: Sorting CD4+ and CD8+ cells gave DNA averaging roughly 3.2 ug. Study results and limitations: Patients showed no significant difference from controls in CD8+ Simpson's diversity. Common to patients and controls were 25 to 30 CD8+ CDR3 sequences.

Before being chosen for sequencing, patients had shown CD8+CD57+ cell expansion by flow cytometry. Patients were treatment-naive when blood was sampled. The chain links TRBV20-1 to TRBJ2-3; 8 nucleotides align to TRBD2. Source material: sorted CD4+, CD8+, or CD8+CD57+ T cells (not recorded which) from PBMCs. The TCR originated in a human donor with aplastic anemia. The CDR3 DNA sequence: TGCAGCCTGACTAGCGCAGATACGCAGTATTTT. It encodes CSLTSADTQYF.